The 20 T cell receptor beta chains below come from one sample, sequenced in a study of radiotherapy plus CTLA-4 blockade in lung cancer. TCRdb's table, derived via immunoSEQ multiplex PCR, lists solely in-frame clones and lacks some. This sample has some 40,000 clones, with roughly three quarters found just once. The material was peripheral blood, obtained from a patient treated with radiotherapy plus ipilimumab. The receptors were sampled from a human donor with non-small cell lung cancer whose response to radiotherapy plus ipilimumab could not be evaluated.

The chain is built from TRBV2 and TRBJ1-5; TRBD1 agrees at 7 bases. The CDR3 is made up of 15 amino acids. Germline V gives CDR1 SNHLY, CDR2 FYNNEI. With V trimmed by 5 bases and J by 3 bases, 7 bases remained unmatched. Written as DNA, the CDR3 is TGTGCCAGCAGTCCGGGACAGACGTCCAATCAGCCCCAGCATTTT. This sequence encodes CASSPGQTSNQPQHF.

Notes on this clone: The junction departs from the called germline gene at one end, perhaps through a read error. J is TRBJ2-5 and V is TRBV2; 12 bases map to TRBD2. The J call is doubtful: the DNA matches TRBJ2-7 better. The CDR3 length is 15 residues. The germline CDR1 and CDR2 sequences are SNHLY and FYNNEI. CDR3 loop: CTSRERLAGDFEQYF. The CDR3 DNA follows: TGTACCAGCAGGGAAAGACTAGCGGGAGATTTCGAGCAGTACTTC.

The count of this clone is one. The chain carries TRBV5-1 and TRBJ2-2; tentative D call: TRBD2 (5 bases). The germline V gene encodes CDR1 SGHRS and CDR2 YFSETQ. This CDR3 region has 15 residues. V shed 0 bases and J shed 2 bases, with 8 bases lying between them. This CDR3 reads CASSLVEVNTGELFF. The CDR3, as DNA: TGCGCCAGCAGCTTGGTGGAGGTCAACACCGGGGAGCTGTTTTTT. Together with reference TRBV5-1 and TRBJ2-2, the CDR3 gives the full variable domain: KAGVTQTPRYLIKTRGQQVTLSCSPISGHRSVSWYQQTPGQGLQFLFEYFSETQRNKGNFPGRFSGRQFSNSRSEMNVSTLELGDSALYLCASSLVEVNTGELFFGEGSRLTVL.

Here the CDR3 DNA reads TGTGCCAGCATCTACGGGACAGGGGGCGGAAATTCACCCCTCCACTTT. Amino acid sequence: CASIYGTGGGNSPLHF. V usage is TRBV2 and J usage is TRBJ1-6; 12 bases match TRBD1. CDR1 and CDR2 from the germline V gene are SNHLY and FYNNEI. The CDR3 has 16 residues. V gave up 7 bases and J gave up 7 bases; unmatched junction bases: 8.

The chain links TRBV7-6 to TRBJ2-2; D ambiguous. The CDR3 has 14 residues. Trimming left V 7 bases short and J 0 bases short, with 9 bases between. CDR1 and CDR2 from the germline V gene are SGHVS and FNYEAQ. The CDR3 nucleotides are TGTGCCAGCACCCCGGTCCCGAACACCGGGGAGCTGTTTTTT. Amino acid sequence: CASTPVPNTGELFF.

The genes are TRBV7-9 and TRBJ1-1, with D perhaps TRBD1 (5 bases). Trimming took 5 bases from V and 5 from J, leaving 18 bases between them. Germline V gene lookup returns CDR1 SEHNR and CDR2 FQNEAQ (reference sequence). The CDR3 extends over 15 amino acids. The CDR3 DNA reads as TGTGCCAGCAGCCCCGTGGGGGTAGCGGGAACTGAAGCTTTCTTT. Translated: CASSPVGVAGTEAFF.

This chain joins TRBV9 and TRBJ2-3, with 7 bases lining up with TRBD2. Germline CDR1 is SGDLS and CDR2 is YYNGEE. This CDR3 has 16 residues. V lost 0 bases and J lost 7; bases outside the gene matches: 11. The CDR3 nucleotides read TGTGCCAGCAGCGTAGCTTGGGGGGGACTGGGAAATACGCAGTATTTT. Encoded protein: CASSVAWGGLGNTQYF.

Here the CDR3 DNA reads TGCGCCAGCAGCCAGAGCAGGGTAGCCAAAAACATTCAGTACTTC. Amino acid sequence: CASSQSRVAKNIQYF. The chain uses TRBV4-3 and TRBJ2-4; a weak D match, TRBD1 (5 bases). This CDR3 is 15 amino acids long. V was shortened by 3 bases and J by 0 bases, with 9 bases between the two germline ends. Germline CDR1 and CDR2: LGHNA and YSLEER.

This clone occurred a few times. The rearrangement links TRBV7-9 to TRBJ1-5; no reliable D call. V lost 5 bases to trimming and J lost 0 bases, with 14 bases between them. The CDR3 sequence is 16 residues long. Germline V gives CDR1 SEHNR, CDR2 FQNEAQ (reference sequence). This chain's CDR3 is CASSPTGSYSNQPQHF. CDR3 coding DNA: TGTGCCAGCAGCCCCACTGGGAGTTATAGCAATCAGCCCCAGCATTTT.

The chain recombines TRBV28 with TRBJ1-3; D is uncertain. The V end lost 3 bases, the J end lost 4 bases, and 4 bases lay between the germline ends. The CDR3 extends over 12 amino acids. Germline loops: CDR1 MDHEN, CDR2 SYDVKM. The CDR3: CASSFLGNTIYF. DNA of the CDR3: TGTGCCAGCAGTTTTTTAGGAAACACCATATATTTT.

The rearrangement links TRBV7-2 to TRBJ2-3; 8 nucleotides match TRBD2. The junction had 13 bases not matched to a gene; V was cut back by 4 bases and J by 7 bases. The CDR3 is made up of 16 amino acids. CDR1 and CDR2 (germline): SGHTA, FQGNSA. CDR3: CASSSAGLVKYHTQYF. CDR3 DNA: TGTGCCAGCAGCTCGGCGGGACTAGTTAAGTACCATACGCAGTATTTT.

The chain has TRBV19 and TRBJ1-1; D remains unclear. V was shortened by 4 bases and J by 4 bases, with 10 bases between the two germline ends. The germline V gene has CDR1 LNHDA and CDR2 SQIVND (reference sequence). The CDR3 runs to 13 residues. CDR3 sequence: CASSTSVRTEAFF. In DNA form, the CDR3 reads TGTGCCAGTAGTACCTCGGTGCGCACTGAAGCTTTCTTT.

This chain connects TRBV9 to TRBJ2-2, with a possible D match to TRBD2 (6 bases). The germline gives CDR1 SGDLS, CDR2 YYNGEE. V was clipped by 2 bases and J by 6 bases, with 23 bases between them. The CDR3 has 18 residues. The CDR3 DNA sequence: TGTGCCAGCAGCGTTCACCCTTGGAGCGGGCGCATCGCCGGGGAGCTGTTTTTT. It specifies CASSVHPWSGRIAGELFF. The whole variable domain, remainder taken from reference TRBV9 and TRBJ2-2, is DSGVTQTPKHLITATGQRVTLRCSPRSGDLSVYWYQQSLDQGLQFLIQYYNGEERAKGNILERFSAQQFPDLHSELNLSSLELGDSALYFCASSVHPWSGRIAGELFFGEGSRLTVL.

This chain joins TRBV29-1 and TRBJ1-6; D not certain. CDR1 is SQVTM and CDR2 is ANQGSEA in the germline V gene. V was trimmed by 5 bases and J by 6 bases, leaving 11 bases between them. This CDR3 contains 13 residues. The CDR3 region has the DNA TGCAGCGTTCGAGGGAACACTAATTCACCCCTCCACTTT. This encodes CSVRGNTNSPLHF.

This chain uses TRBV4-3 with TRBJ1-6, with 7 bases matching TRBD1. CDR1 is LGHNA, CDR2 YSLEER, per germline. The CDR3 is made up of 17 amino acids. J was trimmed by 7 bases and V by 0 bases; bases with no gene match: 9. The CDR3 coding sequence is TGCGCCAGCAGCCAAGATAGGGCAGGGGGATGGAATTCACCCCTCCACTTT. Amino acid sequence: CASSQDRAGGWNSPLHF.

This clone has a handful of counts. J is TRBJ2-3 and V is TRBV10-2; D uncertain. The CDR3 totals 14 residues. V gave up 1 base and J gave up 3 bases, with 8 bases separating them. Germline V gene sequence: CDR1 WSHSY, CDR2 SAAADI. CDR3 DNA sequence: TGCGCCAGCAGTGAGTGGCTTCAAACAGATACGCAGTATTTT. It codes for CASSEWLQTDTQYF.

The J gene is TRBJ1-2, the V gene TRBV4-3, with 7 bases aligning to TRBD1. The CDR3 is 15 residues long. Per germline, CDR1 LGHNA and CDR2 YSLEER. J was trimmed by 4 bases and V by 2 bases; bases with no gene match: 7. The CDR3 loop is CASSQRQGIGYGYTF. The CDR3 nucleotides read TGCGCCAGCAGCCAACGACAGGGTATCGGCTATGGCTACACCTTC.

The chain recombines TRBV6-6 with TRBJ2-3; 8 bases match TRBD2. With V trimmed by 5 bases and J by 8 bases, 15 bases remained unmatched. CDR1 and CDR2 (germline): MNHNY, SVGAGI (reference sequence). This CDR3 is 16 amino acids long. The CDR3 nucleotides read TGTGCCAGCAGTGTCGCCAGCGGGGGCCCCCGAGGTACGCAGTATTTT. Translated, it gives CASSVASGGPRGTQYF.

V is TRBV2 and J is TRBJ2-3; 11 nucleotides line up with TRBD2. CDR1 and CDR2 from the germline V gene are SNHLY and FYNNEI. The V segment lost 3 bases and the J segment 4 bases; nucleotides outside the gene matches: 6. This CDR3 contains 16 residues. The CDR3 loop reads CASSDILAGASDTQYF. CDR3 bases: TGTGCCAGCAGTGATATACTAGCGGGAGCGTCAGATACGCAGTATTTT.

J is TRBJ1-2 and V is TRBV6-1; weak D call: TRBD1 (5 bases). Deletions cut 3 bases from V and 0 bases from J, with 5 bases between. CDR3 size: 13 residues. Germline V CDR1 and CDR2: MNHNS, SASEGT. The CDR3 DNA is TGTGCCAGCAGTGACAGGGCTAACTATGGCTACACCTTC. It is translated as CASSDRANYGYTF.